Presented here are 29 T cell receptor beta chains from one specimen sequenced in a study of cytomegalovirus exposure and HLA in healthy donors (TCRdb year 2017). Receptors were amplified or captured by the immunoSEQ multiplex PCR assay. For the multiplex PCR, a mixture combining 60 forward primers for TCR Vbeta segments and 13 reverse primers for TCR Jbeta segments was used. TCRdb provides this immuneACCESS table in a form limited to in-frame rearrangements. Some clones are lacking; in checked studies, under half of them reflect an unresolved V gene, and why the rest are absent is not known. The sample table lists about 190,000 clones, around 80% of them with a count of one. The ten top clones hold approximately 2% of the sample. The sample comprised PBMCs. These receptors came from a woman between 18 and 29 years old in good health and CMV-seropositive.

The chain uses TRBV30 and TRBJ2-7; D might be TRBD1 (6 bases). The V and J ends lost 8 bases and 3 bases respectively, with 17 bases between them. The CDR3 consists of 13 residues. The germline CDR1 and CDR2 sequences are GTSNPN and SVGIG (reference sequence). CDR3 amino acids: CAGTGGRGYEQYF. DNA for the CDR3: TGTGCCGGAACCGGTGGCAGGGGCTACGAGCAGTACTTC. Complete variable domain (other parts from reference TRBV30 and TRBJ2-7): SQTIHQWPATLVQPVGSPLSLECTVEGTSNPNLYWYRQAAGRGLQLLFYSVGIGQISSEVPQNLSASRPQDRQFILSSKKLLLSDSGFYLCAGTGGRGYEQYFGPGTRLTVT.

The chain carries TRBV21-1 and TRBJ1-1. TRBV21-1 is a recognized pseudogene. The CDR3 consists of 12 residues. This CDR3 is CASSWGDTEAFF. DNA for the CDR3: TGTGCCAGCAGCTGGGGGGACACTGAAGCTTTCTTT.

This clone was recorded only once. V usage is TRBV27 and J usage is TRBJ1-5, with a tentative D call TRBD1 (6 bases). Trimming cost V 9 bases and J 11 bases, with 20 bases left between them. Germline V gene lookup returns CDR1 MNHEY and CDR2 SMNVEV (reference sequence). The CDR3 is 13 residues long. The CDR3 loop reads CASGDTQSWTQHF. The CDR3 bases are TGTGCCAGTGGGGACACCCAAAGTTGGACCCAGCATTTT.

The J gene is TRBJ1-2, the V gene TRBV7-9; TRBD1 might be the D (6 bases). V dropped 3 bases and J dropped 4 bases, with 15 bases sitting between them. CDR3 size: 15 residues. The germline gives CDR1 SEHNR, CDR2 FQNEAQ (reference sequence). The CDR3 DNA is TGTGCCAGCAGCTTCTCCCCTGGACAGTCCTATGGCTACACCTTC. Its protein is CASSFSPGQSYGYTF.

The chain uses TRBV27 and TRBJ1-1, with D hard to call. The CDR3 consists of 13 residues. Germline V gene lookup returns CDR1 MNHEY and CDR2 SMNVEV (reference sequence). Deletions cut 5 bases from V and 4 bases from J, with 11 bases between. CDR3 sequence reads: CASSMGGGTEAFF. The CDR3 DNA is TGTGCCAGCAGTATGGGTGGCGGCACTGAAGCTTTCTTT.

V usage is TRBV7-9 and J usage is TRBJ1-4; a possible D gene is TRBD1 (6 bases). Trimming removed 4 bases from V and 0 bases from J, with 9 bases in between. The CDR3 covers 15 residues. The germline gives CDR1 SEHNR, CDR2 FQNEAQ (reference sequence). As DNA, the CDR3 is TGTGCCAGCAGCTCGGGACAATCAACTAATGAAAAACTGTTTTTT. Translating it yields CASSSGQSTNEKLFF.

The V call is TRBV30, the J call TRBJ1-6, with 10 positions matching TRBD1. The V and J ends lost 2 bases and 2 bases, in that order; junction bases with no gene match: 9. This CDR3 contains 18 residues. The germline CDR1 and CDR2 sequences are GTSNPN and SVGIG (reference sequence). The CDR3 loop reads CAWSPLGQGGTYNSPLHF. For the CDR3, the DNA is TGTGCCTGGAGTCCTCTCGGACAGGGGGGGACCTATAATTCACCCCTCCACTTT.

This clone has a handful of counts. V usage is TRBV7-2 and J usage is TRBJ2-3, with 8 bases lining up with TRBD2. The CDR3 is made up of 15 amino acids. In germline, CDR1 is SGHTA, CDR2 FQGNSA. With V trimmed by 7 bases and J by 4 bases, 10 bases remained unmatched. The CDR3 bases are TGTGCCAGCAAGTACGGGGGGGCCGGGGCAGATACGCAGTATTTT. Amino acids: CASKYGGAGADTQYF.

This chain uses TRBV9 with TRBJ1-3, with D tentatively TRBD1 (6 bases). The V gene's germline CDR1 is SGDLS and CDR2 YYNGEE. The CDR3 is 18 residues long. V was trimmed by 0 bases and J by 0 bases, leaving 16 bases between them. In nucleotides, the CDR3 is TGTGCCAGCAGCGTAGGGCCCTGGGGGGGCCTCTCTGGAAACACCATATATTTT. Translating gives CASSVGPWGGLSGNTIYF.

The chain is built from TRBV4-1 and TRBJ1-4; no reliable D call. This CDR3 is 15 amino acids long. V was cut by 0 bases and J by 3 bases, with 8 bases left in between. Germline V gene sequence: CDR1 MGHRA, CDR2 YSYEKL. The CDR3 DNA is TGCGCCAGCAGCCAAGAGGGCTTCCCTAATGAAAAACTGTTTTTT. Residues: CASSQEGFPNEKLFF.

The chain uses TRBV15 and TRBJ2-2, with 8 bases identical to TRBD2. This CDR3 has 18 amino acids. The germline V gene encodes CDR1 LNHNV and CDR2 YYDKDF (reference sequence). After removal of 3 bases from V and 2 bases from J, the junction contained 11 bases not matched to a gene. The CDR3 is CATSSRSGALSNTGELFF. The CDR3 DNA follows: TGTGCCACCAGCAGCCGTAGCGGGGCTTTGTCCAACACCGGGGAGCTGTTTTTT.

V and J are TRBV30 and TRBJ2-3; D may be TRBD2 (5 bases). V was cut by 1 base and J by 3 bases, with 17 bases left in between. The CDR3 runs 16 residues. Germline CDR1 and CDR2: GTSNPN and SVGIG (reference sequence). The CDR3 is CAWSDTTKLETDTQYF. The CDR3 bases are TGTGCCTGGAGTGATACGACTAAACTAGAAACAGATACGCAGTATTTT.

V is TRBV5-1 and J is TRBJ1-6; 9 bases fit TRBD1. Trimming removed 4 bases from V and 10 bases from J; junction bases left unmatched: 12. CDR3 length: 16 amino acids. Germline lookup yields CDR1 SGHRS and CDR2 YFSETQ. CDR3: CASSLSPGQGRSPLHF. The CDR3 nucleotides read TGCGCCAGCAGCCTTTCACCGGGACAGGGTAGATCACCCCTCCACTTT.

The CDR3 DNA sequence: TGCGCCAGCCGATTGCGGGTTGGCGGACGGGGGGATAATTCACCCCTCCACTTT. Translated, it gives CASRLRVGGRGDNSPLHF. V and J are TRBV5-1 and TRBJ1-6; the D gene is possibly TRBD1 (5 bases). V lost 7 bases to trimming and J lost 5 bases, with 25 bases between them. This CDR3 has 18 amino acids. Germline V gene lookup returns CDR1 SGHRS and CDR2 YFSETQ.

The table lists this clone with a count of one. The chain uses TRBV19 and TRBJ2-1; 8 nucleotides align to TRBD1. V gave up 6 bases and J gave up 8 bases; unmatched junction bases: 9. Germline V gene lookup returns CDR1 LNHDA and CDR2 SQIVND (reference sequence). The CDR3 contains 14 residues. For the CDR3, the DNA is TGTGCCAGTAGCATAACCGACAGGGGCGATGAGCAGTTCTTC. It translates to CASSITDRGDEQFF.

The chain combines TRBV19 with TRBJ2-1, with TRBD2 matching over 8 bases. Germline V lookup: CDR1 LNHDA, CDR2 SQIVND (reference sequence). The V segment lost 3 bases and the J segment 12 bases; nucleotides outside the gene matches: 7. The CDR3 has 13 amino acids. The CDR3: CASSMDGGGGQFF. CDR3 nucleotides: TGTGCCAGTAGTATGGACGGGGGGGGTGGGCAGTTCTTC. The full variable domain, in which reference TRBV19 and TRBJ2-1 provide the parts outside the CDR3, is DGGITQSPKYLFRKEGQNVTLSCEQNLNHDAMYWYRQDPGQGLRLIYYSQIVNDFQKGDIAEGYSVSREKKESFPLTVTSAQKNPTAFYLCASSMDGGGGQFFGPGTRLTVL.

CDR3 loop: CASRSWGGVGNQPQHF. In nucleotides, the CDR3 is TGCGCCAGCAGATCATGGGGAGGGGTGGGCAATCAGCCCCAGCATTTT. The genes are TRBV10-2 and TRBJ1-5, with D possibly matching TRBD1 (5 bases). V lost 6 bases and J 2 bases, leaving 17 bases between the germline ends. The CDR3 totals 16 residues. CDR1 and CDR2 from the germline V gene are WSHSY and SAAADI.

The chain recombines TRBV6-1 with TRBJ2-7; perhaps TRBD1 as D (6 bases). CDR3 length equals 13 residues. The V gene lost 6 bases and the J gene lost 6 bases, with 15 bases spanning the gap. Germline V gives CDR1 MNHNS, CDR2 SASEGT. CDR3 in DNA: TGTGCCAGCAGGTTCAACAGGGAAGGCGAGCAGTACGTC. As protein: CASRFNREGEQYV.

The CDR3 bases are TGTGCCAGCAGTGACTCGCCCTCGACAGGTTACTACGAGCAGTACTTC. Residues: CASSDSPSTGYYEQYF. The genes are TRBV6-4 and TRBJ2-7; weak D call: TRBD1 (6 bases). Looked up from germline, CDR1 is MRHNA and CDR2 is SNTAGT. This CDR3 contains 16 residues. Trimming shortened V by 0 bases and J by 3 bases, and 15 bases separated the two germline ends.

Only one count was recorded for this clone. V gene TRBV7-2 combines with J gene TRBJ2-2; 10 bases align to TRBD1. Trimming removed 6 bases from V and 3 bases from J; junction bases left unmatched: 4. Germline CDR1 SGHTA, CDR2 FQGNSA. This CDR3 has 15 residues. CDR3 amino acids: CASRSGTGDTGELFF. The CDR3 DNA sequence: TGTGCCAGCAGGTCCGGGACAGGGGACACCGGGGAGCTGTTTTTT.

The chain joins TRBV2 to TRBJ1-6; 10 bases line up with TRBD1. Germline V lookup: CDR1 SNHLY, CDR2 FYNNEI. This CDR3 spans 14 amino acids. The V and J ends lost 4 bases and 11 bases, in that order; junction bases with no gene match: 5. The CDR3, as DNA: TGTGCCAGCAGTGGCGGGACAGGGGTTACACCCCTCCACTTT. Translating it yields CASSGGTGVTPLHF. Full variable domain (rest looked up from reference TRBV2 and TRBJ1-6): EPEVTQTPSHQVTQMGQEVILRCVPISNHLYFYWYRQILGQKVEFLVSFYNNEISEKSEIFDDQFSVERPDGSNFTLKIRSTKLEDSAMYFCASSGGTGVTPLHFGNGTRLTVT.

This chain connects TRBV30 to TRBJ2-2; 10 positions match TRBD1. J was trimmed by 9 bases and V by 5 bases; bases with no gene match: 3. The CDR3 consists of 12 residues. Germline CDR1 is GTSNPN and CDR2 is SVGIG (reference sequence). CDR3 DNA sequence: TGTGCCTGGGGGGACAGGGGCTGGGAGCTGTTTTTT. It codes for CAWGDRGWELFF. Combining the CDR3 with reference TRBV30 and TRBJ2-2 gives the whole variable domain SQTIHQWPATLVQPVGSPLSLECTVEGTSNPNLYWYRQAAGRGLQLLFYSVGIGQISSEVPQNLSASRPQDRQFILSSKKLLLSDSGFYLCAWGDRGWELFFGEGSRLTVL.

V gene TRBV10-1 combines with J gene TRBJ2-7; 9 bases are shared with TRBD1. The CDR3 extends over 16 amino acids. Trimming removed 6 bases from V and 6 bases from J; junction bases left unmatched: 15. The germline gives CDR1 WNHNN, CDR2 SYGVQD (reference sequence). CDR3 region: CASSGISGTGFIEQYF. The DNA for the CDR3 is TGCGCCAGCAGCGGGATATCGGGGACAGGGTTTATCGAGCAGTACTTC.

The chain combines TRBV6-5 with TRBJ1-3; weak D call: TRBD1 (6 bases). The CDR3 totals 13 residues. V lost 6 bases, J lost 4 bases, and 10 bases lay in between. Germline lookup yields CDR1 MNHEY and CDR2 SVGAGI. The CDR3 coding sequence is TGTGCCAGCAGAAGGCAGGGGGGAAACACCATATATTTT. This sequence encodes CASRRQGGNTIYF.

The V and J genes are TRBV30 and TRBJ1-5; 7 bases align to TRBD1. This CDR3 is 13 amino acids long. The V segment lost 4 bases and the J segment 4 bases; nucleotides outside the gene matches: 4. Germline CDR1 is GTSNPN and CDR2 is SVGIG (reference sequence). Here the CDR3 DNA reads TGTGCCTGGAACAGGGGCGCGAATCAGCCCCAGCATTTT. This codes for CAWNRGANQPQHF. The variable domain in full, completed from reference TRBV30 and TRBJ1-5, reads SQTIHQWPATLVQPVGSPLSLECTVEGTSNPNLYWYRQAAGRGLQLLFYSVGIGQISSEVPQNLSASRPQDRQFILSSKKLLLSDSGFYLCAWNRGANQPQHFGDGTRLSIL.

The rearrangement uses TRBV28 and TRBJ2-2; the D is unclear. CDR1 MDHEN and CDR2 SYDVKM come from the germline V gene. V was shortened by 5 bases and J by 2 bases, with 3 bases between the two germline ends. This CDR3 has 12 amino acids. CDR3 in amino acids: CASSVNTGELFF. CDR3 nucleotides: TGTGCCAGCAGTGTAAACACCGGGGAGCTGTTTTTT.

This chain links TRBV11-2 with TRBJ1-3, with D tentatively TRBD1 (5 bases). From germline, CDR1 is SGHAT and CDR2 FQNNGV. The V end lost 6 bases, the J end lost 2 bases, and 5 bases lay between the germline ends. This CDR3 is 12 amino acids long. CDR3 bases: TGTGCCAGCAGGGACACTGGAAACACCATATATTTT. This gives the protein CASRDTGNTIYF.

This clone was found a few times. The chain links TRBV18 to TRBJ1-1, with D perhaps matching TRBD1 (5 bases). Germline loops: CDR1 KGHSH, CDR2 LQKENI. The V and J ends lost 2 bases and 2 bases respectively, with 9 bases between them. The CDR3 is 14 residues long. DNA of the CDR3: TGTGCCAGCTCACCAGGGGGGGATAACACTGAAGCTTTCTTT. Translation: CASSPGGDNTEAFF. Full variable domain (outside the CDR3, taken from reference TRBV18 and TRBJ1-1): NAGVMQNPRHLVRRRGQEARLRCSPMKGHSHVYWYRQLPEEGLKFMVYLQKENIIDESGMPKERFSAEFPKEGPSILRIQQVVRGDSAAYFCASSPGGDNTEAFFGQGTRLTVV.

V gene TRBV7-2 combines with J gene TRBJ2-3; D unclear. Trimming pared 2 bases from V and 0 bases from J, leaving 6 bases between. CDR1 SGHTA and CDR2 FQGNSA come from the germline V gene. The CDR3 sequence is 14 residues long. The CDR3 bases are TGTGCCAGCAGCTTATTCATTAGCACAGATACGCAGTATTTT. Residues: CASSLFISTDTQYF.